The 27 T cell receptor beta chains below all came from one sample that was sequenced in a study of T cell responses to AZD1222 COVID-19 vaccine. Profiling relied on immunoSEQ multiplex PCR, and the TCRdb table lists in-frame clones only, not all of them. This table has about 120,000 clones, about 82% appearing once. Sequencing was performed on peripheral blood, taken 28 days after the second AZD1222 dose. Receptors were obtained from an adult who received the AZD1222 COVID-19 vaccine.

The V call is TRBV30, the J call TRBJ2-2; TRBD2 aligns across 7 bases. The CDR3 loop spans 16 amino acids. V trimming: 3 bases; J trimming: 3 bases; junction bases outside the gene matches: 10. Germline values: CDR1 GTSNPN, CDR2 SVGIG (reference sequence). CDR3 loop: CAWRVDYSGYTGELFF. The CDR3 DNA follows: TGTGCCTGGAGGGTAGACTATAGCGGGTACACCGGGGAGCTGTTTTTT.

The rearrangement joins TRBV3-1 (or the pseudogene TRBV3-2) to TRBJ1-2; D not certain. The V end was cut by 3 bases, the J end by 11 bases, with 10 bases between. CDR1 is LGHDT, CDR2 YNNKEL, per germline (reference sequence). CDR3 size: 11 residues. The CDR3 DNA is TGTGCCAGCAGCCAGACAAGCACTTACACCTTC. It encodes CASSQTSTYTF.

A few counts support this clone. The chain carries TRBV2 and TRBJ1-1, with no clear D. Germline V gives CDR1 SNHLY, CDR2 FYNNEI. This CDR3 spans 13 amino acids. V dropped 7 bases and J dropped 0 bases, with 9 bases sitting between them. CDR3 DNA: TGTGCCAGCAAACTATCGGTGAACACTGAAGCTTTCTTT. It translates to CASKLSVNTEAFF.

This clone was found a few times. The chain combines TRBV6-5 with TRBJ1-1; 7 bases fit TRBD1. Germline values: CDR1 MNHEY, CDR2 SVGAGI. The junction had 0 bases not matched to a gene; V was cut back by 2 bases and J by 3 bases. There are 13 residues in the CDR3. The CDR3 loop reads CASSYGQDTEAFF. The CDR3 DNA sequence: TGTGCCAGCAGTTACGGACAGGACACTGAAGCTTTCTTT.

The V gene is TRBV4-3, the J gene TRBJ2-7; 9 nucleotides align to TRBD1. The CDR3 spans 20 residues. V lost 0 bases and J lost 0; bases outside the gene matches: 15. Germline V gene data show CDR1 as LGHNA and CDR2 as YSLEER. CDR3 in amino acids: CASSQDGRGQGLSSSYEQYF. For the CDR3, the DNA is TGCGCCAGCAGCCAAGATGGACGGGGACAGGGTCTTTCCAGCTCCTACGAGCAGTACTTC.

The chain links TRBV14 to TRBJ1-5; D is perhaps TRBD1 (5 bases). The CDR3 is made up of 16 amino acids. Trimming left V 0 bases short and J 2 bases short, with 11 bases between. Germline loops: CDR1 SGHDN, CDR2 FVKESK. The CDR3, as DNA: TGTGCCAGCAGCCAAGATGGCAGGGTGGGCAATCAGCCCCAGCATTTT. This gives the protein CASSQDGRVGNQPQHF. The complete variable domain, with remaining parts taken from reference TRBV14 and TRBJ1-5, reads EAGVTQFPSHSVIEKGQTVTLRCDPISGHDNLYWYRRVMGKEIKFLLHFVKESKQDESGMPNNRFLAERTGGTYSTLKVQPAELEDSGVYFCASSQDGRVGNQPQHFGDGTRLSIL.

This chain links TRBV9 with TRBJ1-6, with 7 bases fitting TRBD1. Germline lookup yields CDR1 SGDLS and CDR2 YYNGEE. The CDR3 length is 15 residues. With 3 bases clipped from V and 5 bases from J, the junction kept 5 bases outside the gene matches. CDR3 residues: CASSAQGGNNSPLHF. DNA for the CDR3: TGTGCCAGCAGCGCCCAGGGGGGAAATAATTCACCCCTCCACTTT.

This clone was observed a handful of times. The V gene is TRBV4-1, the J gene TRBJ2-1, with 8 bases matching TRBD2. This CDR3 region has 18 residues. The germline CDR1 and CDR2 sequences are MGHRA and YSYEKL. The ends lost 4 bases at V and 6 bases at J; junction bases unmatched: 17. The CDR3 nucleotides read TGCGCCAGCAGCCCAGCCGGGACTAGGTCGTTTTTTTCCAATGAGCAGTTCTTC. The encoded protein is CASSPAGTRSFFSNEQFF.

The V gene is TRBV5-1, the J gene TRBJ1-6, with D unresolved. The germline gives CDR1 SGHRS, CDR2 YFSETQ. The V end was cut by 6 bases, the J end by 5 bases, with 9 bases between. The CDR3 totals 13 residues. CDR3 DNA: TGCGCCAGCAAGTCAGAAAATAATTCACCCCTCCACTTT. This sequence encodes CASKSENNSPLHF.

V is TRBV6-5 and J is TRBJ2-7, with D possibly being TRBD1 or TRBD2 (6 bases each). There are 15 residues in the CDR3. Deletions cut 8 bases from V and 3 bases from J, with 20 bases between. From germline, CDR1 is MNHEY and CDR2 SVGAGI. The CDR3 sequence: CASSRGVGGGYEQYF. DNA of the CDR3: TGTGCCAGCTCCCGTGGGGTCGGAGGGGGCTACGAGCAGTACTTC.

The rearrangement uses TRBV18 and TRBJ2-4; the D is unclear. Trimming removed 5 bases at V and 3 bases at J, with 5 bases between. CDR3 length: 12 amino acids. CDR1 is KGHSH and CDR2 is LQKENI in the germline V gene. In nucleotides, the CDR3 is TGTGCCAGCTCAGAGGACAAAAACATTCAGTACTTC. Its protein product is CASSEDKNIQYF.

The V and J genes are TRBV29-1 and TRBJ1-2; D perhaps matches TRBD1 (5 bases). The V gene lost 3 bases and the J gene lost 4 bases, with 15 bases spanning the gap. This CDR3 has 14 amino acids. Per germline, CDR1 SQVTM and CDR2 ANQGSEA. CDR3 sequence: CSVEEPGTVYGYTF. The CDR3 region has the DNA TGCAGCGTTGAGGAACCCGGGACGGTCTATGGCTACACCTTC.

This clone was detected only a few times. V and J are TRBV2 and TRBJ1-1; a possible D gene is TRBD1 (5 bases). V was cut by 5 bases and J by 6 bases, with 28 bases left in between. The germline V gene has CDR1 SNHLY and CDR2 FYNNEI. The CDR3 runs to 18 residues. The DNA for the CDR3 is TGTGCCAGCAGTTCAAATCCGGGACCATACTTAGCCCAGCCTGAAGCTTTCTTT. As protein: CASSSNPGPYLAQPEAFF.

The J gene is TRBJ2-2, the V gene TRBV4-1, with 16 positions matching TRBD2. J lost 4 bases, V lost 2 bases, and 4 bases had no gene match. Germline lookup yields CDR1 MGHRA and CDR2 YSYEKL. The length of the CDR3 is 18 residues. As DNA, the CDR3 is TGCGCCAGCAGCCAAAGGGGACTAGCGGGGGGGACCACCGGGGAGCTGTTTTTT. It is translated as CASSQRGLAGGTTGELFF.

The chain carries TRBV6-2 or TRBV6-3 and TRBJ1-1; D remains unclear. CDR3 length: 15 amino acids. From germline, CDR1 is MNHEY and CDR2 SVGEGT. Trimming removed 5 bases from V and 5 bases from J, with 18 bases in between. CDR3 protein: CASSPTSGGGTEAFF. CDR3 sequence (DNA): TGTGCCAGCAGTCCAACCTCGGGCGGAGGAACTGAAGCTTTCTTT.

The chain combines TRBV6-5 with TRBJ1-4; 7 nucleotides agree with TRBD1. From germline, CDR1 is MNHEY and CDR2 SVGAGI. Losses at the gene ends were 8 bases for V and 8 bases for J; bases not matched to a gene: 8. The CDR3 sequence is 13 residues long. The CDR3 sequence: CASGRGGPEKLFF. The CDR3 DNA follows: TGTGCCAGCGGACGAGGGGGCCCGGAAAAACTGTTTTTT.

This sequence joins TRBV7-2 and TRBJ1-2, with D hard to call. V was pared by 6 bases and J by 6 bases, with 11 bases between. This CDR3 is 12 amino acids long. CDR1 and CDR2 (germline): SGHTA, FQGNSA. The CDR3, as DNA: TGTGCCAGCAGTTATGGTCGGGATGGCTACACCTTC. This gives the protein CASSYGRDGYTF.

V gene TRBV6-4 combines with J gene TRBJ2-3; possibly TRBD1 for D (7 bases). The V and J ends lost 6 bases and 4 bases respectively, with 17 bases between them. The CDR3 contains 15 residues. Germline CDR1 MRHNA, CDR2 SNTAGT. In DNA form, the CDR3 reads TGTGCCAGCAGCGCCTCTGGAGGGGGCCCAGATACGCAGTATTTT. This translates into CASSASGGGPDTQYF.

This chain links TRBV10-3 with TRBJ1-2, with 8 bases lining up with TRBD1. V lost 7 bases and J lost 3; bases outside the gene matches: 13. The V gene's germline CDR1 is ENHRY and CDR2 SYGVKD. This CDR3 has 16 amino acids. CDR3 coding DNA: TGTGCCATCAAGGGGGCAGGGGGCGCGATGGACTATGGCTACACCTTC. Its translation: CAIKGAGGAMDYGYTF.

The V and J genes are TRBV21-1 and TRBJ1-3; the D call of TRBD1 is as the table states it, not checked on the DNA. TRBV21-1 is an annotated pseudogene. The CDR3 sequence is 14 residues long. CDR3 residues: CATLYRGLGNTIYF. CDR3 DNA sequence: TGTGCCACCCTTTACAGGGGGCTAGGAAACACCATATATTTT.

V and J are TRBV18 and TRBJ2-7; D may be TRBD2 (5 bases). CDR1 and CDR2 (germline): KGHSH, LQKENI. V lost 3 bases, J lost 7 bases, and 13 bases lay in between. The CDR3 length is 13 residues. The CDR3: CASSPSGDSEQYF. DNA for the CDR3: TGTGCCAGCTCACCGTCCGGGGATTCGGAGCAGTACTTC.

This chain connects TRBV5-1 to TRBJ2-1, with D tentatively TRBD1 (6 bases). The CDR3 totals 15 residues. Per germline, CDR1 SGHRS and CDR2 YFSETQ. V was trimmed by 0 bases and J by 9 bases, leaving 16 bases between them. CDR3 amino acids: CASSLEGTPSGEQFF. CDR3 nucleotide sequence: TGCGCCAGCAGCTTGGAAGGGACACCCAGCGGTGAGCAGTTCTTC.

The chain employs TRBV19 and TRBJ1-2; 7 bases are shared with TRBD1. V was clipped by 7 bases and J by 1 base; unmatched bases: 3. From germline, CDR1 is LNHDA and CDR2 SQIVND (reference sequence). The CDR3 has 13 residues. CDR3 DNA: TGTGCCAGTAAGGGACAGCTTAACTATGGCTACACCTTC. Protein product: CASKGQLNYGYTF.

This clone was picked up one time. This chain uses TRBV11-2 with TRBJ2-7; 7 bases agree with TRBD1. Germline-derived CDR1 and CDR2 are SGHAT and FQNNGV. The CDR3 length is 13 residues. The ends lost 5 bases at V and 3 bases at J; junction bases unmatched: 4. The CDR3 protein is CASSPDRYYEQYF. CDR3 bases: TGTGCCAGCAGCCCGGACAGGTACTACGAGCAGTACTTC. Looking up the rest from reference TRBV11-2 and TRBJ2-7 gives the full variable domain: EAGVAQSPRYKIIEKRQSVAFWCNPISGHATLYWYQQILGQGPKLLIQFQNNGVVDDSQLPKDRFSAERLKGVDSTLKIQPAKLEDSAVYLCASSPDRYYEQYFGPGTRLTVT.

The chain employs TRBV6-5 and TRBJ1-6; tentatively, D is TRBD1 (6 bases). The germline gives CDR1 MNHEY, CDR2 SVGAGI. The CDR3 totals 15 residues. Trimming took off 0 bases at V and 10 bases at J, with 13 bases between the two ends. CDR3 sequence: CASSYSRGVGSPLHF. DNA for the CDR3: TGTGCCAGCAGTTACTCGAGGGGGGTAGGCTCACCCCTCCACTTT.

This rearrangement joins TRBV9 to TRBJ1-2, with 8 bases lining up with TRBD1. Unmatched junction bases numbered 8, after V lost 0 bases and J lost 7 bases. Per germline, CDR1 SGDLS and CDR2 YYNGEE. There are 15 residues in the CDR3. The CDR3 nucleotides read TGTGCCAGCAGCGTAGGTGGCACAGGGGGAAGTGGCTACACCTTC. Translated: CASSVGGTGGSGYTF.

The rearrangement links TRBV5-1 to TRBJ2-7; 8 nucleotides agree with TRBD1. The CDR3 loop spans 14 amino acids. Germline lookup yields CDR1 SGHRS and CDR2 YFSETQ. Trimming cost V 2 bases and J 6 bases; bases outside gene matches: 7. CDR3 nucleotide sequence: TGCGCCAGCAGCTTAATGGACAGGGACGGCGAGCAGTACTTC. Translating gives CASSLMDRDGEQYF.